This T cell receptor (beta chain) was found in a study of CD8 T cells in ankylosing spondylitis (dated by TCRdb to the late 2010s). General notes on the study: T cell receptor beta repertoires were profiled in healthy donors and ankylosing spondylitis patients so that disease-linked TCR variants could be found. The full study cohort comprised 25 ankylosing spondylitis patients and approximately 100 healthy donors. Peripheral blood was sampled, and synovial fluid was also collected from ankylosing spondylitis patients.

Sequencing took place on an Illumina HiSeq 2500. TCR beta libraries were prepared by quantitative 5'-RACE with molecular barcodes. The published analysis was carried out like this. A new computational method based on a probabilistic model of VDJ rearrangement was used to identify disease-linked TCR variants. The public reads were quality trimmed at Q25 with fastp and then assembled into clones with MiXCR by TCRdb, keeping productive beta chains. Each entry is one CDR3 protein sequence, shown with its most common DNA and genes. These V and J calls derive from TCRdb rather than the authors' analysis. This sample gives fewer than 250,000 distinct CDR3 sequences in total; about 11% of them show up just once. The ten largest clones add up to 2.6% of the sample. V and J are truncated by 3 bases and 3 bases respectively, leaving an intervening sequence of 8 bases. The CDR3 runs 13 residues from the cysteine to the phenylalanine. The sequence is cut down to CDR3 DNA, 39 bases in frame from base 1.

The full study reports these points: According to the report, matched synovial fluid samples from ankylosing spondylitis patients were significantly enriched for the disease-linked clones. A TCR beta motif made up of several highly homologous amino acid variants appeared to be characteristic of blood from ankylosing spondylitis patients. Some motif variants were previously reported in synovial fluid and blood of reactive arthritis patients, suggesting common disease-initiation mechanisms. The disease-linked clones showed a CD8+ phenotype and occurred at relatively low frequencies in peripheral blood.

There are many counts of this clonotype. The specificity of this receptor is unknown. The input lacks base qualities; no much larger clone sits a single base away. Recombination joined TRBV12-3 or TRBV12-4 with TRBJ1-2; TRBD1 is perhaps the D gene, given 5 matching bases. The sequence was collected from a male donor with ankylosing spondylitis or in good health (not recorded which). The source material was blood, either unsorted or a sorted T cell fraction (not recorded which). The CDR3 sequence is CASSLGRYYGYTF. Here is the DNA: TGTGCCAGCAGTTTGGGGCGCTACTATGGCTACACCTTC.